This TCR beta chain was found in a study of neurological immune-mediated disorders. The cDNA came from 5'RACE with 10-nucleotide random UMIs. Via MiXCR, TCRdb re-called the 5' RACE reads, giving one row per CDR3 protein. This sample yields approximately 87,000 distinct CDR3 sequences, of which 13% to 15% are seen a single time; nearly 7% belongs to the top ten. 2 million PBMCs stored at -80 C were the source of the unsorted libraries. Study-level findings and limits: Across subjects, expanded clones had no CDR3 amino acid sequences in common, pointing to private repertoires in all groups. HTLV-1-associated myelopathy ranked highest for TCR clonal expansion and multiple sclerosis lowest, beneath healthy controls.

V gave up 5 bases and J gave up 6 bases, with 16 bases separating them. The CDR3 length is 14 residues. In its sample, this clonotype was seen many times. Its antigen remains unidentified. The TCR comes from a woman between 45 and 60 years old in good health. This chain uses TRBV12-3 or TRBV12-4 with TRBJ1-1; D unclear. The sequencing input was PBMCs. CDR3 in amino acids: CASSAQVRGSEAFF. CDR3 bases: TGTGCCAGCAGTGCCCAGGTGAGAGGATCTGAAGCTTTCTTT.